This T cell receptor (beta chain) was sequenced during a study of blood T cell repertoires in COVID-19. Study overall: PBMCs, B-cell-depleted T cells, or T cells provided the cDNA or gDNA that made up the material.

Germline V CDR1 and CDR2: SGHKS, YYEKEE (reference sequence). V lost 2 bases and J lost 7, with 18 bases in between. This CDR3 contains 15 residues. Some clones are missing from TCRdb's copy, which holds only in-frame ones; the method was immunoSEQ multiplex PCR. Here the sample spans roughly 93,000 clones, roughly 80% being singletons. Material: peripheral blood. This chain joins TRBV5-5 and TRBJ1-2; TRBD1 is a possible D gene (5 bases). The source of this sequence is a woman older than 75 with acute or convalescent COVID-19. CDR3 protein: CASSLQAASPSGYTF. The CDR3 DNA sequence: TGTGCCAGCAGCTTACAGGCCGCCTCCCCCAGTGGCTACACCTTC. Variable domain in full (rest from reference TRBV5-5 and TRBJ1-2): DAGVTQSPTHLIKTRGQQVTLRCSPISGHKSVSWYQQVLGQGPQFIFQYYEKEERGRGNFPDRFSARQFPNYSSELNVNALLLGDSALYLCASSLQAASPSGYTFGSGTRLTVV.